This T cell receptor (beta chain) was sequenced in a study of T cell responses to AZD1222 COVID-19 vaccine. Overall study: Pooling of second doses given at about 4 or about 12 weeks was done.

The V and J ends lost 0 bases and 7 bases respectively, with 16 bases between them. Germline lookup yields CDR1 WNHNN and CDR2 SYGVQD (reference sequence). The CDR3 spans 16 residues. This table comes from immunoSEQ multiplex PCR, and its TCRdb copy is limited to in-frame clones, with some not included. The data contain roughly 160,000 clones, more than 90% of them seen just once; the ten biggest clones take up over 1.5%. The sequence was obtained from an adult in good health. The input for sequencing was peripheral blood, taken on day 0 of AZD1222 vaccination. This chain uses TRBV10-1 with TRBJ2-1; D might be TRBD2 (6 bases). CDR3 coding DNA: TGCGCCAGCAGTGAGTCCTCTGGAGGGGCTAAGAATGAGCAGTTCTTC. It codes for CASSESSGGAKNEQFF.